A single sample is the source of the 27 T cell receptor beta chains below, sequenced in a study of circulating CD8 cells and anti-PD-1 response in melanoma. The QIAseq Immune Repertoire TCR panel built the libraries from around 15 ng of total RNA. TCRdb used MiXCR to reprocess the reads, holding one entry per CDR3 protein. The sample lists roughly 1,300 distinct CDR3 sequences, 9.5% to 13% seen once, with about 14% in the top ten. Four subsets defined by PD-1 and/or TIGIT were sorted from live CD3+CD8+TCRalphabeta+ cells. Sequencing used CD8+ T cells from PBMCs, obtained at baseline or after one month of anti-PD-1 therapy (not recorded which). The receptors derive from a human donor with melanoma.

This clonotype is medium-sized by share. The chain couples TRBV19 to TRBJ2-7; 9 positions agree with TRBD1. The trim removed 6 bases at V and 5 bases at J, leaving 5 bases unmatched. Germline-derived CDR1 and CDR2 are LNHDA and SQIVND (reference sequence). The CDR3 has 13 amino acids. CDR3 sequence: CASSPGQGDEQYF. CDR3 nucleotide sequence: TGTGCCAGTAGCCCGGGACAGGGTGACGAGCAGTACTTC.

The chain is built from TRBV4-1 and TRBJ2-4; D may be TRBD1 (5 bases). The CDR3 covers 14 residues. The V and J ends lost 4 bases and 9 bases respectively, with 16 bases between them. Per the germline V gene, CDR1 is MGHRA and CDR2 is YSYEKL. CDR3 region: CASSPRVPAVIQYF. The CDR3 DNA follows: TGCGCCAGCAGCCCCAGGGTGCCGGCGGTCATTCAGTACTTC.

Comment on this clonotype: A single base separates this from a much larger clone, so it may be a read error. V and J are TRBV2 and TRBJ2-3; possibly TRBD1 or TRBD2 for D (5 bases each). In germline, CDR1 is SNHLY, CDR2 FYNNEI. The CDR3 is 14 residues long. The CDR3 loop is CARSEARGTDTQYF. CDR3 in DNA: TGTGCCCGCAGTGAAGCGAGGGGTACAGATACGCAGTATTTT.

The CDR3 DNA reads as TGTGCCAGCAGCCCACAGGGGAACACCGGGGAGCTGTTTTTT. It codes for CASSPQGNTGELFF. This chain joins TRBV13 and TRBJ2-2; maybe TRBD1 (6 bases). Per germline, CDR1 PRHDT and CDR2 FYEKMQ (reference sequence). Between the trimmed V and J ends, which lost 5 bases and 1 base, there was a span of 8 bases. This CDR3 is 14 amino acids long.

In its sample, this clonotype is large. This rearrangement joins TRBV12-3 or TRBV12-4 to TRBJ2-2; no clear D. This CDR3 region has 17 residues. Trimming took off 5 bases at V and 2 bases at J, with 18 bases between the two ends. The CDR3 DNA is TGTGCCAGCAGTACATTCCGGGCCATACAAAACACCGGGGAGCTGTTTTTT. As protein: CASSTFRAIQNTGELFF.

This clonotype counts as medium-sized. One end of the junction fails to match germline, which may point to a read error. The CDR3 DNA follows: TGTGCCAGCAGTATTGTCCTAGCGGGGGGGCCGGCAGATACGCAGTATTTT. Translated: CASSIVLAGGPADTQYF. The rearrangement joins TRBV19 to TRBJ2-3; 12 bases fit TRBD2. Germline V CDR1 and CDR2: LNHDA, SQIVND (reference sequence). The CDR3 is 17 residues long. Full variable domain (remainder filled in from reference TRBV19 and TRBJ2-3): DGGITQSPKYLFRKEGQNVTLSCEQNLNHDAMYWYRQDPGQGLRLIYYSQIVNDFQKGDIAEGYSVSREKKESFPLTVTSAQKNPTAFYLCASSIVLAGGPADTQYFGPGTRLTVL.

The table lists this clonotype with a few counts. DNA for the CDR3: TGTGCCAGCAGCATCAACCACGAGCAGTACTTC. It specifies CASSINHEQYF. V is TRBV7-2 and J is TRBJ2-7; D gene ambiguous. Germline V gene data show CDR1 as SGHTA and CDR2 as FQGNSA. Deletions cut 5 bases from V and 5 bases from J, with 7 bases between. The CDR3 length is 11 residues.

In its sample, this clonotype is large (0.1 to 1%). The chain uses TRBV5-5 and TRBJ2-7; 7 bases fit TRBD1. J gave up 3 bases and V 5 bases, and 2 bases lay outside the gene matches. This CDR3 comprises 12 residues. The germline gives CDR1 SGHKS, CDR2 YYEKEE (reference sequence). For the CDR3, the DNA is TGTGCCAGCAGTGGGACAGACTACGAGCAGTACTTC. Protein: CASSGTDYEQYF.

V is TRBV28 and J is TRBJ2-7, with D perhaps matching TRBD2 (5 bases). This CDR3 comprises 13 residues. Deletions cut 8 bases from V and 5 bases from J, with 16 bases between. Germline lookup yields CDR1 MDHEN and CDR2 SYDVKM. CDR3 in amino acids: CASRGLAAHEQYF. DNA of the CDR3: TGTGCCAGCCGAGGGCTAGCAGCCCACGAGCAGTACTTC.

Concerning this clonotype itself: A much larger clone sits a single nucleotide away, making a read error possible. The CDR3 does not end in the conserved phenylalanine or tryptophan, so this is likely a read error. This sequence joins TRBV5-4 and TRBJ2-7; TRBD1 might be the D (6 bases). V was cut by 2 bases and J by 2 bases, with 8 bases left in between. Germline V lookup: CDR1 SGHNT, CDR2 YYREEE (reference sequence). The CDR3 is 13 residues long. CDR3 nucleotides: TGTGCCAGCAGCTTCAGGGGAACCTACGAGCAGTACCTC. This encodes CASSFRGTYEQYL.

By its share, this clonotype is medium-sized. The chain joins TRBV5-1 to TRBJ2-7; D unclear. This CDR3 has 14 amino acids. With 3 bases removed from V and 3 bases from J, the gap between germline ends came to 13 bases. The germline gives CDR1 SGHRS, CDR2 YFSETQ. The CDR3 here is CASSYDTYIYEQYF. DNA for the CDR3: TGCGCCAGCAGCTATGACACTTATATCTACGAGCAGTACTTC.

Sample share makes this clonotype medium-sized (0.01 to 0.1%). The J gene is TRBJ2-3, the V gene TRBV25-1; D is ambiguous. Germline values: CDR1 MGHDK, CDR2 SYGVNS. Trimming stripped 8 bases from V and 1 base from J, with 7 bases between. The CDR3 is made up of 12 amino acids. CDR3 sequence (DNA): TGTGCCAGCGGATGGGGCACAGATACGCAGTATTTT. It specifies CASGWGTDTQYF.

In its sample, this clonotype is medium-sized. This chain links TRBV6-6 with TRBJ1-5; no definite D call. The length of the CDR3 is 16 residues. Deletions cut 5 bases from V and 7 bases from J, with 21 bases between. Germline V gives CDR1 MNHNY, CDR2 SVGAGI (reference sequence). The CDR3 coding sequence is TGTGCCAGCAGTCACCCAGCCAACCTCCTCGGACAGCCCCAGCATTTT. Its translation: CASSHPANLLGQPQHF.

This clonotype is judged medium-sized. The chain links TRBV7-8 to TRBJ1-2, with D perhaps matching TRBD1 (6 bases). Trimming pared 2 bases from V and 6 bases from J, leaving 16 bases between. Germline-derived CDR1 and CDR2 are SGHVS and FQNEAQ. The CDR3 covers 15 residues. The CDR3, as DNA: TGTGCCAGCAGCTTACTACAGGGCCCATCGCATGGCTACACCTTC. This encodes CASSLLQGPSHGYTF.

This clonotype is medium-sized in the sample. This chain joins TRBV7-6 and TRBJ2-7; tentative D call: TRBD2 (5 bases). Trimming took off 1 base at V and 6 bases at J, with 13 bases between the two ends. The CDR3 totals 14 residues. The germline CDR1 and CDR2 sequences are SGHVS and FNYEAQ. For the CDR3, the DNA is TGTGCCAGCAGCTTAGGAGGGTCAGGCCCCGAGCAGTACTTC. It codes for CASSLGGSGPEQYF.

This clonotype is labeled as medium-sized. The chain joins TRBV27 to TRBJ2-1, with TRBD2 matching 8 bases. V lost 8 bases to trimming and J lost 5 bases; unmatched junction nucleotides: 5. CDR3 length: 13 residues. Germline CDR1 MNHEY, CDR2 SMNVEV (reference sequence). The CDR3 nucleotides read TGTGCCAGCGCCCTCGGGGGGGACAATGAGCAGTTCTTC. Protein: CASALGGDNEQFF.

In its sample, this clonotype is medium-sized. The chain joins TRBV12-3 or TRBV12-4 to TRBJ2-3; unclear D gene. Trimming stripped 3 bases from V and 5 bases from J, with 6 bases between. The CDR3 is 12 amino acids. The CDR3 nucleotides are TGTGCCAGCAGTTTTTTTGGAGATACGCAGTATTTT. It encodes CASSFFGDTQYF.

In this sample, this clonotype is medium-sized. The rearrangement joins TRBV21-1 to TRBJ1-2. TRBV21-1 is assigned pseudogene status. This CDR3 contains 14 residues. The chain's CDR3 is CASSRIRSNYGYTF. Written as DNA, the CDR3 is TGTGCCAGCAGCCGTATCAGATCTAACTATGGCTACACCTTC.

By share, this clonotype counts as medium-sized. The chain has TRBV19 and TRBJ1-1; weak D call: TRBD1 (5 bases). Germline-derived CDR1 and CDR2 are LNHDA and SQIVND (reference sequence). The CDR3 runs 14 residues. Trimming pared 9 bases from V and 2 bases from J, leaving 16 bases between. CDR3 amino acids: CASSAQGGNTEAFF. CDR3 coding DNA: TGTGCCAGCAGCGCGCAGGGAGGAAACACTGAAGCTTTCTTT. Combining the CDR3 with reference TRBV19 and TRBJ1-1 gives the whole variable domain DGGITQSPKYLFRKEGQNVTLSCEQNLNHDAMYWYRQDPGQGLRLIYYSQIVNDFQKGDIAEGYSVSREKKESFPLTVTSAQKNPTAFYLCASSAQGGNTEAFFGQGTRLTVV.

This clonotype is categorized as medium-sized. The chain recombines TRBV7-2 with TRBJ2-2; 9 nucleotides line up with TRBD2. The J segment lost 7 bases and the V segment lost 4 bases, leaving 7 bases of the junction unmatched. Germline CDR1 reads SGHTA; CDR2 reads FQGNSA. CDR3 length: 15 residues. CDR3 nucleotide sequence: TGTGCCAGCAGCTCATTAGCGGGGGCGGTCGGGGAGCTGTTTTTT. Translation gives CASSSLAGAVGELFF.

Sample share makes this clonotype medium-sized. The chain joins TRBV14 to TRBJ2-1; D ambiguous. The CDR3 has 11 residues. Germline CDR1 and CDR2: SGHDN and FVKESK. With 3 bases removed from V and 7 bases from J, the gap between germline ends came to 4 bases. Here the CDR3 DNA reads TGTGCCAGCAGCCAGGGTAATGAGCAGTTCTTC. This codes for CASSQGNEQFF.

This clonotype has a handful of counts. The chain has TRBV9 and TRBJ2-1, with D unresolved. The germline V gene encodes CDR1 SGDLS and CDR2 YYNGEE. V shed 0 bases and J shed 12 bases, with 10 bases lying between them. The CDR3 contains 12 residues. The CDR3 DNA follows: TGTGCCAGCAGCGTAGAGGGCGATGGGCAGTTCTTC. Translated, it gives CASSVEGDGQFF.

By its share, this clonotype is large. CDR3 amino acids: CASSRTSGFNEQFF. The CDR3 region has the DNA TGTGCCAGCTCGAGGACTAGCGGCTTCAATGAGCAGTTCTTC. The chain links TRBV9 to TRBJ2-1, with TRBD2 matching 10 bases. The V and J ends lost 7 bases and 6 bases, in that order; junction bases with no gene match: 7. CDR1 and CDR2 (germline): SGDLS, YYNGEE. The CDR3 totals 14 residues.

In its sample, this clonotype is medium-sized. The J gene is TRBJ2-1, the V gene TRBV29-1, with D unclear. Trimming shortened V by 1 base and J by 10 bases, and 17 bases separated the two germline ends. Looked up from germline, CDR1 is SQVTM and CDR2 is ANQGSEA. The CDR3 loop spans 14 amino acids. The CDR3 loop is CSVEVQHRLKEQFF. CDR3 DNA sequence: TGCAGCGTTGAAGTTCAGCACCGGTTGAAGGAGCAGTTCTTC.

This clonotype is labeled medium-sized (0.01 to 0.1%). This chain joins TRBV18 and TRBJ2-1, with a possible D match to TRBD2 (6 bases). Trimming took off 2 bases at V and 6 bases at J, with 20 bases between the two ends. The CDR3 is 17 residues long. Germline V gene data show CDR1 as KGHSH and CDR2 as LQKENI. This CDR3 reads CASSPIGLASDLNEQFF. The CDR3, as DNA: TGTGCCAGCTCACCAATCGGCTTGGCTAGCGATCTCAATGAGCAGTTCTTC.

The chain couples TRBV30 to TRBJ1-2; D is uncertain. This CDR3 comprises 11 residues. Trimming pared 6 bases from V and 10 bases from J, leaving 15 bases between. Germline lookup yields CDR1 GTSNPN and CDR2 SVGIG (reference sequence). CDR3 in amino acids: CACYTPGDYTF. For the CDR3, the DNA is TGTGCCTGCTATACCCCCGGTGACTACACCTTC.

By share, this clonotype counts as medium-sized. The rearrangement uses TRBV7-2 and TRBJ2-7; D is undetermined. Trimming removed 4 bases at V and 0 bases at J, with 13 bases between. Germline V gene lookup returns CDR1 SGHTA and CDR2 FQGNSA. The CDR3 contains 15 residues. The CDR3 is CASSSTAAPSYEQYF. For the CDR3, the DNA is TGTGCCAGCAGCTCAACGGCGGCCCCCTCCTACGAGCAGTACTTC.